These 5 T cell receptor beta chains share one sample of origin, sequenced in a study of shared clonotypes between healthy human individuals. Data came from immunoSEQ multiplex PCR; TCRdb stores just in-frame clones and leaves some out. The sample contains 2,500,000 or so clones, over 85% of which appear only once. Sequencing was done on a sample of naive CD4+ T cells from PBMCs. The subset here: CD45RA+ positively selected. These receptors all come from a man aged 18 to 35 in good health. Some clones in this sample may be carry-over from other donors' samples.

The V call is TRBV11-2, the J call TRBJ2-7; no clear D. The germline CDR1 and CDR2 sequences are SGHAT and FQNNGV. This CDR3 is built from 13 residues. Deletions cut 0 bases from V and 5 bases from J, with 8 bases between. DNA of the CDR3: TGTGCCAGCAGCTTAGATTTGAGAAACGAGCAGTACTTC. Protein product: CASSLDLRNEQYF.

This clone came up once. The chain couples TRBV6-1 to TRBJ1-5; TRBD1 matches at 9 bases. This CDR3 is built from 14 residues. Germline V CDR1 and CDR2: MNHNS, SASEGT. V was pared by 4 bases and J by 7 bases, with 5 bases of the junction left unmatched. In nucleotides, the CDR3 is TGTGCCAGCAGTGTAGAGGACAGGGGACAGCCCCAGCATTTT. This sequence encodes CASSVEDRGQPQHF.

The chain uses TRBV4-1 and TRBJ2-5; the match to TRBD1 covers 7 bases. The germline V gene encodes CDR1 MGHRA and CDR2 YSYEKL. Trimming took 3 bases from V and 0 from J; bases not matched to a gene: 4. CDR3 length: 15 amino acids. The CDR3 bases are TGCGCCAGCAGCCAGGGGACAGCCAACCAAGAGACCCAGTACTTC. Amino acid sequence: CASSQGTANQETQYF.

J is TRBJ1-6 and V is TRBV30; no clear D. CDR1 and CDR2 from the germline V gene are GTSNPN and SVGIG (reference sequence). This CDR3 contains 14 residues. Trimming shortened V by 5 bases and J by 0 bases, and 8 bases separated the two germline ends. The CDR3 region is CAWVQSSYNSPLHF. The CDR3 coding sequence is TGTGCCTGGGTACAGAGCTCCTATAATTCACCCCTCCACTTT.

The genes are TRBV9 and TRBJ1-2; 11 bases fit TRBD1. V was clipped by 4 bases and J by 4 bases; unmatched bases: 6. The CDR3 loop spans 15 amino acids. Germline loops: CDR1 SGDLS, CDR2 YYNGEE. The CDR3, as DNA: TGTGCCAGCAGCCCGCAAGGGACAGGGGGCTATGGCTACACCTTC. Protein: CASSPQGTGGYGYTF.